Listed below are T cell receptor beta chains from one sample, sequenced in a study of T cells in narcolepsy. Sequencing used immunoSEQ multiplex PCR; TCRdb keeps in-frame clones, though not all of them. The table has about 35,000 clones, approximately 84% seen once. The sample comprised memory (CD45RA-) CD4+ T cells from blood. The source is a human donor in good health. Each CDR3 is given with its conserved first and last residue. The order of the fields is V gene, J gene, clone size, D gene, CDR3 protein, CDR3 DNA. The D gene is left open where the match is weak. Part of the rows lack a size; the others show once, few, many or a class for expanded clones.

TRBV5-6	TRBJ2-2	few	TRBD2	CASSAGGAGTGELFF	TGTGCCAGCAGCGCCGGGGGGGCGGGCACCGGGGAGCTGTTTTTT
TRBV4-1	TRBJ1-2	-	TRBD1	CASSRTGTGGPGYGYTF	TGCGCCAGCAGCCGAACCGGGACAGGGGGCCCTGGCTATGGCTACACCTTC
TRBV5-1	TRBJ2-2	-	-	CASFPRGWSTGELFF	TGCGCCAGCTTCCCCCGAGGTTGGAGCACCGGGGAGCTGTTTTTT
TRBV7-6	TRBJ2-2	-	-	CASSLDYAGGELFF	TGTGCCAGCAGCTTGGACTACGCGGGGGGGGAGCTGTTTTTT
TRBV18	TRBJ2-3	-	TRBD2	CASSPPMANGRDTQYF	TGTGCCAGCTCACCACCGATGGCTAACGGGAGGGATACGCAGTATTTT
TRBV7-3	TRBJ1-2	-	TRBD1	CASSPDRGYGYTF	TGTGCCAGCAGCCCGGACAGGGGTTATGGCTACACCTTC
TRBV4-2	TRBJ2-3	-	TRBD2	CASSQEGLATVTDTQYF	TGTGCCAGCAGCCAAGAGGGACTAGCGACCGTAACAGATACGCAGTATTTT
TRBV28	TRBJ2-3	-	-	CASSGGGQRTDTQYF	TGTGCCAGCAGCGGAGGGGGACAGCGCACAGATACGCAGTATTTT
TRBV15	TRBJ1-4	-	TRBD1	CATSRQGQEKLFF	TGTGCCACCAGCAGGCAGGGACAGGAAAAACTGTTTTTT
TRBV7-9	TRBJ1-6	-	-	CASSLFMAQQYNSPLHF	TGTGCCAGCAGCTTATTTATGGCACAGCAATATAATTCACCCCTCCACTTT
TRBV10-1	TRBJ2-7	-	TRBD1	CASGDRDEQYF	TGCGCCAGCGGGGACAGGGACGAGCAGTACTTC
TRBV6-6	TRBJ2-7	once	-	CASRARIRTYEQYF	TGTGCCAGCAGGGCCCGGATCAGGACCTACGAGCAGTACTTC
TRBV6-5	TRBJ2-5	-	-	CASTTYETQYF	TGTGCCAGCACCACATACGAGACCCAGTACTTC
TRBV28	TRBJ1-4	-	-	CASSLEGEKLFF	TGTGCCAGCAGTTTGGAGGGGGAAAAACTGTTTTTT
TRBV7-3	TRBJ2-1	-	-	CASSFDSRSYNEQFF	TGTGCCAGCAGCTTTGATAGCAGGTCCTACAATGAGCAGTTCTTC
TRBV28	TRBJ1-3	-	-	CASRGPVDPADTIYF	TGTGCCAGCAGGGGGCCTGTGGACCCGGCGGACACCATATATTTT
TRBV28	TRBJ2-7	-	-	CASSLNRRNSYEQYF	TGTGCCAGCAGCCTGAACAGGAGAAACTCCTACGAGCAGTACTTC
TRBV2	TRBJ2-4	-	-	CASSDRGNIQYF	TGTGCCAGCAGTGATCGGGGAAACATTCAGTACTTC
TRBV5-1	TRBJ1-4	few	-	CASSSGRQGEKLFF	TGCGCCAGCAGCTCTGGCCGCCAGGGGGAAAAACTGTTTTTT
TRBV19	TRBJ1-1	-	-	CAISGSLNTEAFF	TGTGCCATTTCAGGGTCTTTGAACACTGAAGCTTTCTTT
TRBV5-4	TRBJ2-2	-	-	CVSSWVNTGELFF	TGTGTCAGCAGCTGGGTGAACACCGGGGAGCTGTTTTTT
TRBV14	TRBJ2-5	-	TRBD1	CASSQSGTGYFGTQYF	TGTGCCAGCAGCCAGTCCGGGACAGGGTACTTCGGGACCCAGTACTTC
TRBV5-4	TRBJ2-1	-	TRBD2	CASSSPASGGTYNEQFF	TGTGCCAGCAGCTCCCCAGCTAGCGGGGGGACCTACAATGAGCAGTTCTTC
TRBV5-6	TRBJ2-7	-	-	CASSLAEGIQYEQYF	TGTGCCAGCAGCTTGGCCGAGGGGATTCAGTACGAGCAGTACTTC
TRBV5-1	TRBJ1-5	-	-	CASSRGENQPQHF	TGCGCCAGCTCCAGGGGAGAGAATCAGCCCCAGCATTTT
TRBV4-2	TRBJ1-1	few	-	CASSQVGYTEAFF	TGTGCCAGCAGCCAAGTCGGTTATACTGAAGCTTTCTTT
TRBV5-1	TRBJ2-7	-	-	CASSLGTTSNEQYF	TGCGCCAGCAGCTTGGGGACAACGTCCAACGAGCAGTACTTC
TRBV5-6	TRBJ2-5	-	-	CASSLEYEKGQETQYF	TGTGCCAGCAGCTTGGAGTATGAGAAGGGTCAAGAGACCCAGTACTTC
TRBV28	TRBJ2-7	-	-	CASMRDPGEQYF	TGTGCCAGCATGAGGGACCCGGGCGAGCAGTACTTC
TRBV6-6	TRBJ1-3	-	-	CASSQGSLSGNTIYF	TGTGCCAGCAGTCAAGGTTCTCTCTCTGGAAACACCATATATTTT
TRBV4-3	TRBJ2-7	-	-	CASSQVLGHSLEQYF	TGCGCCAGCAGCCAAGTTTTGGGCCACAGTCTCGAGCAGTACTTC
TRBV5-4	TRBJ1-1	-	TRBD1	CASSLGGTGGPEAFF	TGTGCCAGCAGCTTGGGGGGAACAGGGGGTCCTGAAGCTTTCTTT
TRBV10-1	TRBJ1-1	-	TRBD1	CASSRTGGTEAFF	TGCGCCAGCAGCCGGACAGGGGGAACTGAAGCTTTCTTT
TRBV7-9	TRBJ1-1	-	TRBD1	CASSRLRDRRMNTEAFF	TGTGCCAGCAGTCGACTCCGGGACAGAAGGATGAACACTGAAGCTTTCTTT
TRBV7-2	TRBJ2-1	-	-	CASSSGEVVDEQFF	TGTGCCAGCAGCTCCGGGGAGGTTGTGGATGAGCAGTTCTTC
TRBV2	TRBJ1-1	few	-	CASSEMNTEAFF	TGTGCCAGCAGTGAAATGAACACTGAAGCTTTCTTT
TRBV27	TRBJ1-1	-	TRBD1	CASRLQGGVTEAFF	TGTGCCAGCAGGTTACAGGGGGGGGTAACTGAAGCTTTCTTT